The T cell receptor (beta chain) under discussion was sequenced for a study of human T cells and chemical hapten exposure. Study overall: It was small differences in pooled library volume that mainly caused per-sample TCR yields to vary. The study, taken as a whole, reports: PT1 expanded TCR numbers rose with patch test score. Donors' alopecia may make their immune response differ from healthy people's.

TCRdb reprocessed the RACE reads via MiXCR and lists one record per CDR3 protein. The sample contains some 110,000 distinct CDR3 sequences, approximately 36% of which appear only once. Germline V gives CDR1 SQVTM, CDR2 ANQGSEA. The CDR3 contains 13 residues. The V gene end was trimmed by 7 bases and the J gene end by 3 bases; junction bases not matched to a gene: 5. Notes on this clonotype: Its specificity is unknown.

Time point described: patch test 3, about 24 weeks after DPC sensitization. Treatment here: therapeutic diphenylcyclopropenone sensitization with weekly scalp DPC. Someone pulled total RNA out of unfractionated whole blood. Sequencing used whole blood, obtained in connection with sensitization to the hapten diphenylcyclopropenone (DPC). This chain joins TRBV29-1 and TRBJ1-4; 7 bases agree with TRBD1. The sequence derives from a man aged 35 to 55 with alopecia areata. Some clones in this sample may be carry-over from other donors' samples. CDR3 sequence reads: CSGKGGSNEKLFF. The CDR3 bases are TGCAGCGGGAAAGGGGGCTCTAATGAAAAACTGTTTTTT. The full variable domain, with the rest looked up from reference TRBV29-1 and TRBJ1-4, is SAVISQKPSRDICQRGTSLTIQCQVDSQVTMMFWYRQQPGQSLTLIATANQGSEATYESGFVIDKFPISRPNLTFSTLTVSNMSPEDSSIYLCSGKGGSNEKLFFGSGTQLSVL.